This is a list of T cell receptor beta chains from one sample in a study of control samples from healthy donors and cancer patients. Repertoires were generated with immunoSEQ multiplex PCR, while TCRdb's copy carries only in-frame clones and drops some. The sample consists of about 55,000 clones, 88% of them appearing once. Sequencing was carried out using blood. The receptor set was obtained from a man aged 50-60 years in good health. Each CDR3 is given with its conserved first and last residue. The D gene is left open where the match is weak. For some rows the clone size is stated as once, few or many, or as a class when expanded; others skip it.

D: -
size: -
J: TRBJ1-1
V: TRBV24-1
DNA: TGTGCCACCAGTGACCCCTATTCTGGGGGAGCTTTCTTT
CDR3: CATSDPYSGGAFF

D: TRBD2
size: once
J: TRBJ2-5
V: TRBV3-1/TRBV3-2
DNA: TGTGCCAGCAGCCAAATCGCGGGAGTGGGGGAGACCCAGTACTTC
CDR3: CASSQIAGVGETQYF

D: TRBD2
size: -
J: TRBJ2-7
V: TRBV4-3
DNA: TGCGCCAGCAGCCAGATAGCGGGATTTTTTGGAGAGCAGTACTTC
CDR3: CASSQIAGFFGEQYF

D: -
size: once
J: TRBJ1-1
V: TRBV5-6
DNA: TGTGCCAGCAGCTCTACATCTCCCTGGCCCTACATGAACACTGAAGCTTTCTTT
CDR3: CASSSTSPWPYMNTEAFF

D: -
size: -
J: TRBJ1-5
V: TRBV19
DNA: TGTGCCAGTAGTAAGGGGGGAGGAGGTCAGCCCCAGCATTTT
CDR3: CASSKGGGGQPQHF

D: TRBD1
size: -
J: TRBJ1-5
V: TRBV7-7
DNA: TGTGCCAGCAGCTTTCTCTGGCAGCAGGGGGATCAGCCCCAGCATTTT
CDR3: CASSFLWQQGDQPQHF

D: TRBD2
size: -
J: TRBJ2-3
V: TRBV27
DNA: TGTGCCAGCAGATATAATAGCGGGAGTCGTGGAGATACGCAGTATTTT
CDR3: CASRYNSGSRGDTQYF

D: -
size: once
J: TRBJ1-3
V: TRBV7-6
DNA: TGTGCCAGCAGCTTGGACAGTAACTCTGGAAACACCATATATTTT
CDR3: CASSLDSNSGNTIYF

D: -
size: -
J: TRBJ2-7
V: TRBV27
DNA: TGTGCCAGCAGTCCCTCGGAAATTTCCTCCTACGAGCAGTACTTC
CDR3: CASSPSEISSYEQYF

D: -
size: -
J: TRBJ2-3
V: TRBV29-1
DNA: TGCAGCGTTAGGGTTGATACGCAGTATTTT
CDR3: CSVRVDTQYF

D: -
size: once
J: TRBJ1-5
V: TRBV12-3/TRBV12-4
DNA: TGTGCCAGCAGTAATTATAGCAATCAGCCCCAGCATTTT
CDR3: CASSNYSNQPQHF

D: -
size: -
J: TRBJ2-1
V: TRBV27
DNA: TGTGCCAGCAGTTTAACTGCCCCTACAGGCAATGAGCAGTTCTTC
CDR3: CASSLTAPTGNEQFF

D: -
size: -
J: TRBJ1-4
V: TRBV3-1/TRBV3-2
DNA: TGTGCCAGCAGCCTCCTCGGGGAAAAACTGTTTTTT
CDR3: CASSLLGEKLFF

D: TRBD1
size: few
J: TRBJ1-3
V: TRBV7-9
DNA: TGTGCCAGCCAGGGGGAATCTGGAAACACCATATATTTT
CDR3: CASQGESGNTIYF

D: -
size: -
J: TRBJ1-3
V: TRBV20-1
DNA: TGCAGTGCTAGTAAAGGGGCGGGTGGAAACACCATATATTTT
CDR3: CSASKGAGGNTIYF

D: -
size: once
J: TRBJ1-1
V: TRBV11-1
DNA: TGTGCCAGCAGCACCCAAGGCTTTCGGAACACTGAAGCTTTCTTT
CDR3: CASSTQGFRNTEAFF

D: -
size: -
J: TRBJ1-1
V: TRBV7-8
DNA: TGTGCCAGCAGCTTAGGGGCGTTGGGGGTGAACACTGAAGCTTTCTTT
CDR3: CASSLGALGVNTEAFF

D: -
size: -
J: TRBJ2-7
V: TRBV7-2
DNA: TGTGCCAGCAGCTCGGCGTATGGCGGATACGAGCAGTACTTC
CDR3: CASSSAYGGYEQYF

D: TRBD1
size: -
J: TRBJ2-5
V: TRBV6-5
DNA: TGTGCCAGTTCCGGGACAGGGGTCCAAGAGACCCAGTACTTC
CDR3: CASSGTGVQETQYF

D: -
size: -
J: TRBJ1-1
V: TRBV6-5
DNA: TGTGCCAGCAGTTACGGGGGTGACGGCACTGAAGCTTTCTTT
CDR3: CASSYGGDGTEAFF

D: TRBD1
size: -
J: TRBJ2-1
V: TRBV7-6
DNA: TGTGCCAGCAACAGGGGGCAGGGCAATGAGCAGTTCTTC
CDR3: CASNRGQGNEQFF

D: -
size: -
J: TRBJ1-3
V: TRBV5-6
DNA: TGTGCCAGCAGCCAAGAATATGGAAACACCATATATTTT
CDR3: CASSQEYGNTIYF

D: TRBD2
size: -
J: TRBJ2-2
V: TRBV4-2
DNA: TGTGCCAGCAGCCATGGGACTAGGAGGGAGACCGGGGAGCTGTTTTTT
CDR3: CASSHGTRRETGELFF

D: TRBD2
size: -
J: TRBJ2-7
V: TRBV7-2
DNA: TGTGCCAGCAGCTTAATCGCTCGACTAGCGGGAGGGGAAGAGCAGTACTTC
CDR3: CASSLIARLAGGEEQYF

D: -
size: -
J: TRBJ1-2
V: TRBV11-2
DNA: TGTGCCAGCAGCTTAAATGGTTCGGAGGATTACATCTATGGCTACACCTTC
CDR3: CASSLNGSEDYIYGYTF

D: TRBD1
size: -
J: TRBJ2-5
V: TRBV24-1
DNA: TGTGCCACCAGTGATTACGGACAGGGGATAGAGACCCAGTACTTC
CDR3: CATSDYGQGIETQYF

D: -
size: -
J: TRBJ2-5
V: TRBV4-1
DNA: TGCGCCAGCAGCCAAGAGGGGACTGAGACCCAGTACTTC
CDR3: CASSQEGTETQYF

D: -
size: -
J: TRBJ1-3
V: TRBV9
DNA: TGTGCCAGCAGCGTAGCCGGAAACGCCATATATTTT
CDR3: CASSVAGNAIYF

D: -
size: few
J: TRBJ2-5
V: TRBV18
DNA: TGTGCCAGCTCACCAGAAGAGACCCAGTACTTC
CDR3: CASSPEETQYF

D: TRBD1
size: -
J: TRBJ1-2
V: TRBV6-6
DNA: TGTGCCAGCAGTAGGGGACAGGGGTTGGAAGGCTACACCTTC
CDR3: CASSRGQGLEGYTF

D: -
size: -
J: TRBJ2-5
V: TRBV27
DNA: TGTGCCAGCAGTTTAGAGGGAGTGACCCAGTACTTC
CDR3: CASSLEGVTQYF

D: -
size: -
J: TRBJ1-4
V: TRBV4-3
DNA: TGCGCCAGCAGCCAAATGGGGGCCCTTCGGGAAAAACTGTTTTTT
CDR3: CASSQMGALREKLFF

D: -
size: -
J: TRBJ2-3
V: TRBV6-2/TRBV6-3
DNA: TGTGCCAGCAGTTACAGGACCTCCCGAGGGACGCAGTATTTT
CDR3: CASSYRTSRGTQYF

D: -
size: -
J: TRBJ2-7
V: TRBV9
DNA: TGTGCCAGCAGCGCCGGGGGCGAGCAGTACTTC
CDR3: CASSAGGEQYF

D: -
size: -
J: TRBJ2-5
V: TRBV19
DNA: TGTGCCAGTAGTAACGGACTGGTTCGGGAGACCCAGTACTTC
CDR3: CASSNGLVRETQYF

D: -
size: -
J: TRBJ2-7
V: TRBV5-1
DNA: TGCGCCAGCAGCTTGGGAGCAGGGGATCATGAGATCGAGCAGTACTTC
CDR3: CASSLGAGDHEIEQYF

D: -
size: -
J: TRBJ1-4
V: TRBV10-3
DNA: TGTGCCATCAGCGATTCACTTGCAACTAATGAAAAACTGTTTTTT
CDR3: CAISDSLATNEKLFF

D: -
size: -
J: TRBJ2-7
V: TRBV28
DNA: TGTGCCAGCCACGACAGGATCTACGAGCAGTACTTC
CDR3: CASHDRIYEQYF

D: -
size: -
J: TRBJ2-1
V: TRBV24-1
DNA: TGTGCCACCAGTGGGACCCGGGGGCAGTTCTTC
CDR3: CATSGTRGQFF

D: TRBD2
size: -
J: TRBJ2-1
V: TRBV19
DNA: TGTGCCAGTAGTGACGGGACTAGCGGGAGAGGGCTCGGGAATGAGCAGTTCTTC
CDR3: CASSDGTSGRGLGNEQFF

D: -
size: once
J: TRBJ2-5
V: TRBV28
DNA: TGTGCCAGCCTATCACAAGAGACCCAGTACTTC
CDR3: CASLSQETQYF

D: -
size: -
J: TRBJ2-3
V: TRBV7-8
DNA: TGTGCCAGCAGCCTTCTTCACACCAGCACAGATACGCAGTATTTT
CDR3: CASSLLHTSTDTQYF

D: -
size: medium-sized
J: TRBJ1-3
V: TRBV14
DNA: TGTGCCAGCAGCCAAGATCATTGGGGGGCTGGAAACACCATATATTTT
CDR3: CASSQDHWGAGNTIYF

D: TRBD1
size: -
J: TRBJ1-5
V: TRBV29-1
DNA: TGCAGCGCACAGGGGAGCAATCAGCCCCAGCATTTT
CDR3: CSAQGSNQPQHF

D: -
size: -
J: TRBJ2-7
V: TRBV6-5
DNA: TGTGCCAGCAGCCAACAGAGAGATTACGAGCAGTACTTC
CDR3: CASSQQRDYEQYF

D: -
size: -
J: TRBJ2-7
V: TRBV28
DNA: TGTGCCAGCAGGGGGGACTTAACCTCCGAGCAGTACTTC
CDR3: CASRGDLTSEQYF

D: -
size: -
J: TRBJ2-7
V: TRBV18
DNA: TGTGCCAGCTCACTCGGGTACGACGAGCAGTACTTC
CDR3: CASSLGYDEQYF

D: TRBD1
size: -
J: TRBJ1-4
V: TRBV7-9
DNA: TGTGCCAGCAGCTCTCGGGACAGGGAACGAGGTGAAAAACTGTTTTTT
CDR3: CASSSRDRERGEKLFF

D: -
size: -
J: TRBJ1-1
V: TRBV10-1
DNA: TGCGCCAGCAGAACCCACAGGGAGGGGCACACTGAAGCTTTCTTT
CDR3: CASRTHREGHTEAFF

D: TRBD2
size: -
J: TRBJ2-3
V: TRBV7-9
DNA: TGTGCCAGCAGCTCACGCGTTCTGGGACTAGCGAACACGCAGTATTTT
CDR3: CASSSRVLGLANTQYF

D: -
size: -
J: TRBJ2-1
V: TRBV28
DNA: TGTGCCAGCAGCCGAGAGCTAGTGTCGGGAGAGCAGTTCTTC
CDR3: CASSRELVSGEQFF

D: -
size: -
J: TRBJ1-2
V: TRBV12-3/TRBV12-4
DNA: TGTGCCAGTCGGGCCCCCGGGAGTGGCTACACCTTC
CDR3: CASRAPGSGYTF

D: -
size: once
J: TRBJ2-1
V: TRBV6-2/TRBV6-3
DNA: TGTGCCAGCAGTTACTCCTATCGGGGGATCTCCTACAATGAGCAGTTCTTC
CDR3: CASSYSYRGISYNEQFF

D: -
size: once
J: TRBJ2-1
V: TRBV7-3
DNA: TGTGCCAGCAGCTCCAGGGTTTCAAATAGCGTCTTCCCCAATGAGCAGTTCTTC
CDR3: CASSSRVSNSVFPNEQFF

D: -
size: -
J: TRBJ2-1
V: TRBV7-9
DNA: TGTGCCAGCAGCTTAGCCGGCTATACCTCCTACAATGAGCAGTTCTTC
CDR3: CASSLAGYTSYNEQFF

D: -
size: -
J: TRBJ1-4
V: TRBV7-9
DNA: TGTGCCAGCAGCTTTGGGACGGATGAAAAACTGTTTTTT
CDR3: CASSFGTDEKLFF

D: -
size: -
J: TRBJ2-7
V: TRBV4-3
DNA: TGCGCCAGCAGCCAAGAGAGCGAGTTCTCCTACGAGCAGTACTTC
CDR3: CASSQESEFSYEQYF

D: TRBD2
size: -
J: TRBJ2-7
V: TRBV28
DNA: TGTGCCAGTACTACTAGCGTCTACGAGCAGTACTTC
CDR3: CASTTSVYEQYF